The table lists the clone carrying this TCR beta chain with many counts. Using its own MiXCR run on the RT-PCR reads, TCRdb lists one record per CDR3 protein. Here the sample spans more than 600,000 distinct CDR3 sequences, more than 13% being singletons. CDR1 is SGHKS, CDR2 YYEKEE, per germline (reference sequence). This CDR3 has 15 amino acids. V lost 0 bases, J lost 5 bases, and 6 bases stayed unmatched. The sequenced sample was memory CD4+ T cells from blood. This clonotype was obtained from a female donor in good health, serving as a healthy control. The V and J genes are TRBV5-5 and TRBJ1-2, with 8 bases matching TRBD1. The CDR3 DNA is TGTGCCAGCAGCTTGGGTCCAGGGGGCGCGTATGGCTACACCTTC. Residues: CASSLGPGGAYGYTF. The full variable domain, rest sourced from reference TRBV5-5 and TRBJ1-2, is DAGVTQSPTHLIKTRGQQVTLRCSPISGHKSVSWYQQVLGQGPQFIFQYYEKEERGRGNFPDRFSARQFPNYSSELNVNALLLGDSALYLCASSLGPGGAYGYTFGSGTRLTVV.